The present T cell receptor (beta chain) was sequenced within a study of blood T cell repertoires in COVID-19. About the study: The analysed material was cDNA or gDNA that came from T cells, B-cell-depleted T cells, or PBMCs.

V was trimmed by 3 bases and J by 4 bases, leaving 9 bases between them. The CDR3 extends over 13 amino acids. Germline CDR1 is MNHEY and CDR2 is SMNVEV (reference sequence). Using immunoSEQ multiplex PCR, the repertoire was profiled, and TCRdb retains in-frame clones only, with some absent. The repertoire has roughly 190,000 clones, roughly 86% of them found once; the top ten carry around 7%. The chain has TRBV27 and TRBJ2-5; tentative D call: TRBD2 (5 bases). The TCR was taken from a woman of 80 years or more in a cohort sampled during active or convalescent COVID-19. The sample taken for sequencing was peripheral blood. Written as DNA, the CDR3 is TGTGCCAGCAGTTTTAGCGCAGGAGAGACCCAGTACTTC. The encoded protein is CASSFSAGETQYF.